These 24 T cell receptor beta chains came from one sample sequenced in a study of control samples from healthy donors and cancer patients. Only in-frame clones appear in the TCRdb table, and some are missing; sequencing was by immunoSEQ multiplex PCR. Of a few hundred thousand clones listed, over 75% are singletons. Source material: PBMCs. The receptors were sampled from a man between 35 and 55 years old with head and neck cancer.

V and J are TRBV24-1 and TRBJ1-5; 7 nucleotides line up with TRBD1. From germline, CDR1 is KGHDR and CDR2 SFDVKD. The CDR3 sequence is 13 residues long. V gave up 11 bases and J gave up 4 bases; unmatched junction bases: 7. This CDR3 reads CASSDRSNQPQHF. In DNA form, the CDR3 reads TGTGCCAGCTCGGACAGGTCTAATCAGCCCCAGCATTTT.

With regard to this clone: Other DNA sequences in this specimen translate into the identical CDR3. V gene TRBV6-5 combines with J gene TRBJ2-1; D is unresolved. CDR3 size: 15 residues. The germline V gene has CDR1 MNHEY and CDR2 SVGAGI. V lost 2 bases and J 0 bases, leaving 8 bases between the germline ends. The CDR3 region has the DNA TGTGCCAGCAGTTACACTCGCAGCTCCTACAATGAGCAGTTCTTC. It specifies CASSYTRSSYNEQFF.

The V gene is TRBV30, the J gene TRBJ1-2; D may be TRBD1 (5 bases). Germline CDR1 reads GTSNPN; CDR2 reads SVGIG (reference sequence). The CDR3 has 14 amino acids. V shed 4 bases and J shed 2 bases, with 14 bases lying between them. The CDR3 here is CAWKQVPANYGYTF. Written as DNA, the CDR3 is TGTGCCTGGAAACAGGTCCCAGCCAACTATGGCTACACCTTC.

A single count supports this clone. The gene calls are TRBV7-3 and TRBJ2-7; D is perhaps TRBD2 (5 bases). This CDR3 region has 13 residues. Trimming removed 5 bases from V and 6 bases from J, with 14 bases in between. Germline lookup yields CDR1 SGHTA and CDR2 FQGTGA. CDR3 amino acids: CASSAGSAGEQYF. CDR3 DNA: TGTGCCAGCAGCGCCGGGTCGGCGGGCGAGCAGTACTTC.

This clone was counted a few times. This sequence joins TRBV5-1 and TRBJ2-1; possibly TRBD1 for D (7 bases). The CDR3 covers 16 residues. V lost 4 bases and J lost 1, with 15 bases in between. CDR1 and CDR2 from the germline V gene are SGHRS and YFSETQ. DNA for the CDR3: TGCGCCAGCAGCCTACAGGGGACTTTATCCTACAATGAGCAGTTCTTC. Amino acids: CASSLQGTLSYNEQFF.

This clone appeared a single time. V is TRBV6-5 and J is TRBJ1-3; 11 bases match TRBD1. This CDR3 region has 15 residues. Germline trimming cut 5 bases from V and 3 bases from J; bases unmatched to any gene: 3. Germline CDR1 and CDR2: MNHEY and SVGAGI. The CDR3 sequence is CASSPDRGHGNTIYF. The DNA of the CDR3 is TGTGCCAGCAGTCCGGACAGGGGGCATGGAAACACCATATATTTT.

V usage is TRBV6-2 or TRBV6-3 and J usage is TRBJ2-1, with 9 bases aligning to TRBD2. V lost 6 bases and J lost 10; bases outside the gene matches: 13. Germline V gene data show CDR1 as MNHEY and CDR2 as SVGEGT. The CDR3 contains 15 residues. The CDR3, as DNA: TGTGCCAGCAGCCCCCCCCAGCGGGGGGCGCCCGAGCAGTTCTTC. Amino acid sequence: CASSPPQRGAPEQFF.

The rearrangement links TRBV7-6 to TRBJ1-3; 7 bases agree with TRBD1. Germline loops: CDR1 SGHVS, CDR2 FNYEAQ. J gave up 1 base and V 4 bases, and 4 bases lay outside the gene matches. The CDR3 loop spans 15 amino acids. The CDR3 region has the DNA TGTGCCAGCAGCTCGGGACAGTTTTCTGGAAACACCATATATTTT. It specifies CASSSGQFSGNTIYF.

Notes on this clone: This specimen includes other DNA sequences encoding the same CDR3. The chain uses TRBV28 and TRBJ2-6; 8 bases line up with TRBD1. Trimming removed 6 bases from V and 0 bases from J; junction bases left unmatched: 4. In germline, CDR1 is MDHEN, CDR2 SYDVKM. This CDR3 spans 16 amino acids. The CDR3 DNA reads as TGTGCCAGCAGACGGACAGGGAGCTCTGGGGCCAACGTCCTGACTTTC. This gives the protein CASRRTGSSGANVLTF.

DNA for the CDR3: TGCGCCAGCGTAGGAGTAGCGGGAGACACCGGGGAGCTGTTTTTT. It yields the protein CASVGVAGDTGELFF. V usage is TRBV5-1 and J usage is TRBJ2-2, with TRBD2 matching 9 bases. Germline V gives CDR1 SGHRS, CDR2 YFSETQ. This CDR3 is 15 amino acids long. V was pared by 7 bases and J by 3 bases, with 7 bases of the junction left unmatched.

The rearrangement uses TRBV27 and TRBJ2-3; 14 positions match TRBD2. In germline, CDR1 is MNHEY, CDR2 SMNVEV (reference sequence). The CDR3 runs to 15 residues. The V gene end was trimmed by 4 bases and the J gene end by 8 bases; junction bases not matched to a gene: 5. CDR3 nucleotide sequence: TGTGCCAGCAGTTCCCGACTAGCGGGAGGGAGTACGCAGTATTTT. This gives the protein CASSSRLAGGSTQYF.

This clone was recorded only once. The J gene is TRBJ2-1, the V gene TRBV2, with 7 nucleotides matching TRBD2. The germline gives CDR1 SNHLY, CDR2 FYNNEI. This CDR3 has 15 residues. Germline trimming cut 5 bases from V and 8 bases from J; bases unmatched to any gene: 12. As DNA, the CDR3 is TGTGCCAGCAGTTGGACTAGGCCAACCCGGGATGAGCAGTTCTTC. Protein sequence: CASSWTRPTRDEQFF.

The J gene is TRBJ1-5, the V gene TRBV7-2; D gene ambiguous. CDR3 length equals 14 residues. Germline V gives CDR1 SGHTA, CDR2 FQGNSA. V lost 1 base to trimming and J lost 6 bases, with 10 bases between them. The DNA for the CDR3 is TGTGCCAGCAGCTTAGAGGGTGTTGCTCAGCCCCAGCATTTT. Amino acids: CASSLEGVAQPQHF. Filled out from reference TRBV7-2 and TRBJ1-5, the complete variable domain reads GAGVSQSPSNKVTEKGKDVELRCDPISGHTALYWYRQSLGQGLEFLIYFQGNSAPDKSGLPSDRFSAERTGGSVSTLTIQRTQQEDSAVYLCASSLEGVAQPQHFGDGTRLSIL.

The V and J genes are TRBV7-2 and TRBJ1-4, with D unclear. V was clipped by 5 bases and J by 8 bases, with 12 bases between them. Germline values: CDR1 SGHTA, CDR2 FQGNSA. There are 13 residues in the CDR3. The CDR3 DNA is TGTGCCAGCAGCCGTAAATTCTCGGAAAAACTGTTTTTT. Translation: CASSRKFSEKLFF.

This clone turned up a few times. This rearrangement joins TRBV7-9 to TRBJ1-1; tentatively, D is TRBD1 (5 bases). The germline V gene encodes CDR1 SEHNR and CDR2 FQNEAQ (reference sequence). The CDR3 is 14 amino acids. Trimming shortened V by 5 bases and J by 1 base, and 11 bases separated the two germline ends. The CDR3 DNA sequence: TGTGCCAGCAGCCCACTGACAGCGAACACTGAAGCTTTCTTT. Its protein is CASSPLTANTEAFF.

The chain combines TRBV7-2 with TRBJ2-7; either TRBD1 or TRBD2 may supply D (5 bases each). CDR3 length equals 14 residues. Germline loops: CDR1 SGHTA, CDR2 FQGNSA. V was shortened by 3 bases and J by 1 base, with 10 bases between the two germline ends. For the CDR3, the DNA is TGTGCCAGCAGCTTTACTAGGGGTTCCTACGAGCAGTACTTC. Translated, it gives CASSFTRGSYEQYF.

The chain joins TRBV5-4 to TRBJ2-7; the match to TRBD2 covers 13 bases. The germline CDR1 and CDR2 sequences are SGHNT and YYREEE (reference sequence). The CDR3 has 17 amino acids. Trimming cost V 4 bases and J 6 bases; bases outside gene matches: 13. The DNA for the CDR3 is TGTGCCAGCAGCCCCCCGGGACTAGCGGGGCCCATGGGCGAGCAGTACTTC. It is translated as CASSPPGLAGPMGEQYF.

The rearrangement uses TRBV6-6 and TRBJ1-1; D might be TRBD1 (5 bases). CDR3 length: 12 residues. V lost 5 bases and J 6 bases, leaving 10 bases between the germline ends. Germline V gene lookup returns CDR1 MNHNY and CDR2 SVGAGI (reference sequence). The CDR3 region is CASSLGGAEAFF. The CDR3 bases are TGTGCCAGCAGTCTGGGGGGAGCTGAAGCTTTCTTT.

This CDR3 is CASSSAVGTGALGVSETQYF. The CDR3 bases are TGTGCCAGCAGCTCCGCCGTCGGGACAGGGGCCCTCGGGGTTAGTGAGACCCAGTACTTC. V and J are TRBV6-6 and TRBJ2-5, with TRBD1 matching over 10 bases. Germline V gives CDR1 MNHNY, CDR2 SVGAGI (reference sequence). The CDR3 sequence is 20 residues long. V trimming: 6 bases; J trimming: 5 bases; junction bases outside the gene matches: 24.

As concerns this clone: Other DNA sequences from this sample encode an identical CDR3 as well. This chain joins TRBV27 and TRBJ2-7; D gene ambiguous. Germline V gives CDR1 MNHEY, CDR2 SMNVEV (reference sequence). This CDR3 comprises 13 residues. V was cut by 0 bases and J by 3 bases, with 6 bases left in between. CDR3 coding DNA: TGTGCCAGCAGTTTATCGTCTCGCTACGAGCAGTACTTC. Amino acids: CASSLSSRYEQYF.

The gene calls are TRBV7-2 and TRBJ2-3; 8 bases are a match to TRBD2. This CDR3 comprises 15 residues. Germline CDR1 is SGHTA and CDR2 is FQGNSA. V shed 1 base, J shed 1 base, and the junction held 1 base outside the gene matches. CDR3 DNA: TGTGCCAGCAGCTTAGACGGGGGGGGCACAGATACGCAGTATTTT. The encoded protein is CASSLDGGGTDTQYF.

This clone was seen once. Compared with germline, one end of the junction differs, possibly owing to a read error. This chain links TRBV7-8 with TRBJ2-1, with 9 positions matching TRBD2. The germline gives CDR1 SGHVS, CDR2 FQNEAQ. This CDR3 is built from 13 residues. The CDR3 region has the DNA TGTGCCAGCAGCTTAGTATTGCGGGAGGGCCGTGTCTTC. Protein product: CASSLVLREGRVF.

V gene TRBV27 combines with J gene TRBJ2-2; D unresolved. The CDR3 totals 13 residues. Germline CDR1 is MNHEY and CDR2 is SMNVEV (reference sequence). V was clipped by 2 bases and J by 5 bases, with 6 bases between them. DNA of the CDR3: TGTGCCAGCAGTTTACAACTTACCGGGGAGCTGTTTTTT. This gives the protein CASSLQLTGELFF.

V is TRBV30 and J is TRBJ2-7; perhaps TRBD1 as D (6 bases). V gave up 4 bases and J gave up 0 bases, with 10 bases separating them. Germline values: CDR1 GTSNPN, CDR2 SVGIG (reference sequence). This CDR3 spans 13 amino acids. In DNA, the CDR3 is TGTGCCTGGAATCAGGACAGCTCCTACGAGCAGTACTTC. It encodes CAWNQDSSYEQYF. Filled out from reference TRBV30 and TRBJ2-7, the complete variable domain reads SQTIHQWPATLVQPVGSPLSLECTVEGTSNPNLYWYRQAAGRGLQLLFYSVGIGQISSEVPQNLSASRPQDRQFILSSKKLLLSDSGFYLCAWNQDSSYEQYFGPGTRLTVT.